One and the same sample provided the 2 T cell receptor beta chains below, sequenced in a study of blood T cell repertoires in COVID-19. TCRdb's table, derived via immunoSEQ multiplex PCR, lists solely in-frame clones and lacks some. Altogether about 180,000 clones are present, approximately 84% being singletons, with the ten largest covering roughly 6.8%. Material: peripheral blood. The receptors shown here come from a human donor in a cohort sampled during active COVID-19.

The chain combines TRBV6-5 with TRBJ1-1, with D hard to call. Germline CDR1 is MNHEY and CDR2 is SVGAGI. V was cut by 0 bases and J by 0 bases, with 8 bases left in between. The CDR3 length is 15 residues. Written as DNA, the CDR3 is TGTGCCAGCAGTTACTCGTCAGAAATGAACACTGAAGCTTTCTTT. This gives the protein CASSYSSEMNTEAFF.

The V and J genes are TRBV27 and TRBJ2-7, with D tentatively TRBD1 (6 bases). This CDR3 is 14 amino acids long. The germline V gene has CDR1 MNHEY and CDR2 SMNVEV (reference sequence). Trimming took off 5 bases at V and 3 bases at J, with 14 bases between the two ends. The CDR3 sequence is CASSVRDKHYEQYF. The DNA of the CDR3 is TGTGCCAGCAGTGTCCGGGACAAACACTACGAGCAGTACTTC.